The 5 T cell receptor beta chains given below trace back to one sample, sequenced in a study of shared clonotypes between healthy human individuals. Repertoires were generated with immunoSEQ multiplex PCR, while TCRdb's copy carries only in-frame clones and drops some. The sample lists some 1.5 million clones; approximately 97% were seen once. The sample was naive CD4+ T cells sorted from blood. Indicated subset: CD45RA+ positively selected. All receptors come from a man between 25 and 39 years old in good health.

The chain links TRBV28 to TRBJ2-7, with 12 bases aligning to TRBD1. This CDR3 has 15 residues. The V gene's germline CDR1 is MDHEN and CDR2 SYDVKM. The trim removed 2 bases at V and 7 bases at J, leaving 6 bases unmatched. The CDR3 DNA sequence: TGTGCCAGCAGTTTAGCGGGACAGGGGGCGCGGGAGCAGTACTTC. This codes for CASSLAGQGAREQYF.

V is TRBV5-6 and J is TRBJ1-1; TRBD1 aligns across 8 bases. J gave up 1 base and V 4 bases, and 3 bases lay outside the gene matches. This CDR3 region has 14 residues. Per germline, CDR1 SGHDT and CDR2 YYEEEE. CDR3 region: CASSLDRGNTEAFF. For the CDR3, the DNA is TGTGCCAGCAGCCTAGACAGGGGGAACACTGAAGCTTTCTTT.

The chain joins TRBV27 to TRBJ2-7; weak D call: TRBD1 (5 bases). Looked up from germline, CDR1 is MNHEY and CDR2 is SMNVEV (reference sequence). V lost 6 bases and J 3 bases, leaving 18 bases between the germline ends. CDR3 length: 15 amino acids. The CDR3 nucleotides read TGTGCCAGCAGCCGATCAGGGTGGGATTTCTACGAGCAGTACTTC. Residues: CASSRSGWDFYEQYF.

The chain combines TRBV5-6 with TRBJ2-2; 7 bases align to TRBD2. Germline assignment: CDR1 SGHDT and CDR2 YYEEEE. Trimming cost V 0 bases and J 4 bases; bases outside gene matches: 6. CDR3 length: 16 amino acids. This CDR3 reads CASSLGDGRITGELFF. The CDR3 nucleotides are TGTGCCAGCAGCTTGGGTGACGGGAGGATCACCGGGGAGCTGTTTTTT.

The J gene is TRBJ2-5, the V gene TRBV18, with 8 bases fitting TRBD1. CDR1 and CDR2 (germline): KGHSH, LQKENI. CDR3 size: 14 residues. Unmatched junction bases numbered 9, after V lost 10 bases and J lost 2 bases. The CDR3 coding sequence is TGTGCCACCTCCCGGGACAGGACACAAGAGACCCAGTACTTC. Its translation: CATSRDRTQETQYF.